Presented here are 16 T cell receptor beta chains from one specimen sequenced in a study of cytomegalovirus exposure and HLA in healthy donors. Primers for the PCR totalled 60 Vbeta and 13 Jbeta. This table comes from immunoSEQ multiplex PCR, and its TCRdb copy is limited to in-frame clones, with some not included. The sample has approximately 110,000 clones; under 85% are singletons. The sequencing sample was made of PBMCs. These receptors were collected from a woman aged 35 to 49 in good health and CMV-seropositive.

This rearrangement joins TRBV7-6 to TRBJ2-2, with D perhaps TRBD1 (5 bases). The CDR3 totals 13 residues. CDR1 SGHVS and CDR2 FNYEAQ come from the germline V gene. Trimming removed 1 base at V and 8 bases at J, with 8 bases between. CDR3 region: CASSLVQGGELFF. CDR3 sequence (DNA): TGTGCCAGCAGCTTAGTTCAGGGAGGGGAGCTGTTTTTT.

The V and J genes are TRBV5-4 and TRBJ2-1; D possibly corresponds to TRBD1 (5 bases). Per germline, CDR1 SGHNT and CDR2 YYREEE (reference sequence). The length of the CDR3 is 14 residues. The ends were cut back, 4 bases at V and 4 bases at J, with 12 bases in the middle. CDR3 coding DNA: TGTGCCAGCAGCCCATCGACAGTTTACAATGAGCAGTTCTTC. This sequence encodes CASSPSTVYNEQFF.

This chain uses TRBV5-8 with TRBJ1-5; D unclear. Trimming removed 0 bases at V and 0 bases at J, with 10 bases between. CDR1 is SGHTS and CDR2 is YDEGEE in the germline V gene. The CDR3 consists of 16 residues. As DNA, the CDR3 is TGTGCCAGCAGCTTGGGGCGGGCCTATAGCAATCAGCCCCAGCATTTT. It specifies CASSLGRAYSNQPQHF. The full variable domain, its missing parts supplied by reference TRBV5-8 and TRBJ1-5, is EAGVTQSPTHLIKTRGQQATLRCSPISGHTSVYWYQQALGLGLQFLLWYDEGEERNRGNFPPRFSGRQFPNYSSELNVNALELEDSALYLCASSLGRAYSNQPQHFGDGTRLSIL.

V and J are TRBV29-1 and TRBJ2-1; the match to TRBD2 covers 10 bases. The CDR3 length is 13 residues. The V gene's germline CDR1 is SQVTM and CDR2 ANQGSEA. The V segment lost 7 bases and the J segment 6 bases; nucleotides outside the gene matches: 6. The CDR3 region is CSGGTSVGNEQFF. As DNA, the CDR3 is TGCAGCGGTGGGACTAGCGTCGGCAATGAGCAGTTCTTC.

The chain combines TRBV29-1 with TRBJ2-1, with a tentative D call TRBD2 (6 bases). V lost 4 bases, J lost 0 bases, and 19 bases lay in between. The CDR3 runs to 17 residues. Germline CDR1 is SQVTM and CDR2 is ANQGSEA. The CDR3 loop is CSVGGLGMGGSYNEQFF. CDR3 coding DNA: TGCAGCGTTGGGGGATTAGGTATGGGGGGCTCCTACAATGAGCAGTTCTTC.

The chain joins TRBV10-3 to TRBJ1-2; 8 nucleotides agree with TRBD1. The CDR3 runs to 12 residues. V was pared by 4 bases and J by 6 bases, with 1 base of the junction left unmatched. Germline V CDR1 and CDR2: ENHRY, SYGVKD. The CDR3 bases are TGTGCCATCAGTGCGACAGGGGATGGCTACACCTTC. Translation: CAISATGDGYTF.

V usage is TRBV2 and J usage is TRBJ1-1; TRBD1 might be the D (6 bases). The germline CDR1 and CDR2 sequences are SNHLY and FYNNEI. V was trimmed by 4 bases and J by 1 base, leaving 13 bases between them. The CDR3 covers 15 residues. DNA of the CDR3: TGTGCCAGCAGTGCAGGGGCCGCTTCGAACACTGAAGCTTTCTTT. It is translated as CASSAGAASNTEAFF.

The V call is TRBV12-5, the J call TRBJ2-3; the match to TRBD2 covers 10 bases. The CDR3 covers 16 residues. V shed 0 bases, J shed 3 bases, and the junction held 3 bases outside the gene matches. Per germline, CDR1 LGHNT and CDR2 FRNRAP. CDR3 nucleotide sequence: TGTGCTAGTGGTTTGGTGGTAGCGGGAGGAACAGATACGCAGTATTTT. Protein product: CASGLVVAGGTDTQYF.

With respect to this clone: Distinct nucleotide sequences in the sample also encode this CDR3. The chain is built from TRBV6-6 and TRBJ1-2; D may be TRBD1 (5 bases). Per germline, CDR1 MNHNY and CDR2 SVGAGI (reference sequence). V lost 0 bases and J 6 bases, leaving 5 bases between the germline ends. This CDR3 contains 12 residues. The CDR3 here is CASSYSQDGYTF. For the CDR3, the DNA is TGTGCCAGCAGTTACTCACAGGATGGCTACACCTTC.

This CDR3 is CASSQTSGYNEQFF. In DNA, the CDR3 is TGTGCCAGCAGCCAAACTAGCGGCTACAATGAGCAGTTCTTC. The V and J genes are TRBV11-2 and TRBJ2-1; TRBD2 matches at 8 bases. Per germline, CDR1 SGHAT and CDR2 FQNNGV. V shed 5 bases, J shed 3 bases, and the junction held 3 bases outside the gene matches. The CDR3 sequence is 14 residues long.

The J gene is TRBJ2-5, the V gene TRBV10-3; D gene ambiguous. V lost 0 bases to trimming and J lost 7 bases, with 9 bases between them. Germline values: CDR1 ENHRY, CDR2 SYGVKD. The CDR3 is 13 amino acids. This CDR3 reads CAISESNLGTQYF. CDR3 coding DNA: TGTGCCATCAGTGAGTCGAATCTCGGGACCCAGTACTTC.

The J gene is TRBJ2-7, the V gene TRBV10-2; tentative D call: TRBD2 (5 bases). The germline CDR1 and CDR2 sequences are WSHSY and SAAADI. CDR3 size: 17 residues. Trimming removed 3 bases at V and 1 base at J, with 19 bases between. Here the CDR3 DNA reads TGCGCCAGCAGTGATTTATTTAGCGAAAAGGTTTCCTACGAGCAGTACTTC. Protein sequence: CASSDLFSEKVSYEQYF.

The chain is built from TRBV19 and TRBJ2-7; 8 bases are a match to TRBD1. CDR3 length: 14 amino acids. Germline CDR1 is LNHDA and CDR2 is SQIVND (reference sequence). V lost 11 bases to trimming and J lost 2 bases; unmatched junction nucleotides: 11. DNA of the CDR3: TGTGCCTCTTCTCGACCGGGACAGGCCTACGAGCAGTACTTC. Amino acids: CASSRPGQAYEQYF.

V gene TRBV5-1 combines with J gene TRBJ2-7; a possible D gene is TRBD2 (6 bases). The V and J ends lost 1 base and 2 bases respectively, with 16 bases between them. The germline V gene has CDR1 SGHRS and CDR2 YFSETQ. The CDR3 runs to 16 residues. CDR3 amino acids: CASSLLFGGMAYEQYF. The CDR3 bases are TGCGCCAGCAGCTTGCTCTTCGGGGGAATGGCCTACGAGCAGTACTTC.

The chain is built from TRBV28 and TRBJ2-7; 8 bases align to TRBD1. J lost 7 bases, V lost 5 bases, and 13 bases had no gene match. CDR1 is MDHEN and CDR2 is SYDVKM in the germline V gene. This CDR3 region has 15 residues. CDR3 bases: TGTGCCAGCAGTCTCCAGGGGGCGCGGGGTCGTGAGCAGTACTTC. Translating gives CASSLQGARGREQYF.

The J gene is TRBJ2-7, the V gene TRBV11-2; 8 bases map to TRBD1. This CDR3 is 15 amino acids long. The junction had 5 bases not matched to a gene; V was cut back by 1 base and J by 3 bases. Germline V gives CDR1 SGHAT, CDR2 FQNNGV. For the CDR3, the DNA is TGTGCCAGCAGCTTAGGGGGACAGGCGTACTACGAGCAGTACTTC. Protein product: CASSLGGQAYYEQYF.